This passage covers 8 T cell receptor beta chains from one sample sequenced in a study of tumor-infiltrating lymphocytes in primary liver carcinoma (dated by TCRdb to about 2017). Total RNA and DNA were co-extracted without cell sorting from approximately 20-30 mg of bulk tissue using the AllPrep DNA/RNA mini kit. The sequencer was an Illumina HiSeq 2500. A constant-region primer and ProtoScript II reverse transcriptase were used to reverse-transcribe TCRbeta-specific cDNA from around 540 ng total RNA. Three nested multiplex PCR rounds, following a slightly modified ARM-PCR procedure, were used to build the TCRbeta libraries. Each of the first two PCR rounds ran for 9 to 11 cycles using multiplex TRBV1-TRBV30 forward primers together with a Cbeta reverse primer. TCRdb took the public reads, trimmed them with fastp at Q25, ran MiXCR for clone calling and kept in-frame beta chains. Records with the same CDR3 protein are collapsed into one entry carrying the most frequent genes and DNA. The sample includes 100,000 or so distinct CDR3 sequences, with under 70% observed a single time. Approximately 12% of the sample belongs to the ten largest clones.

Sequencing was performed on liver tumor tissue from sampling region 2. The cell subset or site label, as the study defines it: tumor region T2, inferior pole. The receptor source for this set is a woman aged 55 to 70 with primary liver carcinoma and hepatitis B virus infection.

This clonotype showed up many times. The genes are TRBV6-4 and TRBJ2-2, with 8 bases fitting TRBD1. The CDR3 totals 16 residues. V shed 0 bases and J 4 bases; nucleotides not matched to a gene: 4. Germline values: CDR1 MRHNA, CDR2 SNTAGT. CDR3 DNA sequence: TGTGCCAGCAGTGACTCGAAGGACAGGGTCACCGGGGAGCTGTTTTTT. Translation: CASSDSKDRVTGELFF.

A note on this clonotype: This is likely a read error, given that the CDR3 carries no conserved phenylalanine or tryptophan at its end. The chain couples TRBV10-1 to TRBJ2-2; D is uncertain. The CDR3 is 13 residues long. Germline V gives CDR1 WNHNN, CDR2 SYGVQD (reference sequence). V lost 9 bases, J lost 1 base, and 9 bases lay in between. The CDR3 loop reads CASSLWNTGELFL. CDR3 nucleotide sequence: TGCGCCAGTAGTCTCTGGAACACCGGGGAGCTGTTTCTT.

The V gene is TRBV4-1, the J gene TRBJ2-1, with 7 bases matching TRBD2. The germline V gene has CDR1 MGHRA and CDR2 YSYEKL. Trimming cost V 6 bases and J 9 bases; bases outside gene matches: 14. The CDR3 is 15 residues long. CDR3 amino acids: CASRQYASGVREQFF. In nucleotides, the CDR3 is TGCGCCAGCAGGCAATATGCGAGCGGGGTGCGTGAGCAGTTCTTC.

Concerning this clonotype itself: Being one base from a much bigger clone, this may be a read error. The chain uses TRBV24-1 and TRBJ2-1; no definite D call. The CDR3 runs to 13 residues. CDR1 KGHDR and CDR2 SFDVKD come from the germline V gene. This chain's CDR3 is CATGDLTRKEQFF. Written as DNA, the CDR3 is TGTGCCACCGGTGATTTGACCCGGAAAGAGCAGTTCTTC.

About this clonotype: A single base separates this from a much larger clone, so it may be a read error. The chain employs TRBV6-6 and TRBJ2-1, with TRBD2 matching 16 bases. The CDR3 has 18 residues. Germline-derived CDR1 and CDR2 are MNHNY and SVGAGI (reference sequence). The CDR3 loop reads CACSGTSGRVGSYNEQFF. CDR3 bases: TGTGCCTGCAGTGGGACTAGCGGGAGGGTTGGATCCTACAATGAGCAGTTCTTC.

The chain has TRBV5-5 and TRBJ2-1; 15 nucleotides line up with TRBD2. CDR3 length: 16 residues. Per the germline V gene, CDR1 is SGHKS and CDR2 is YYEKEE (reference sequence). J was trimmed by 12 bases and V by 4 bases; bases with no gene match: 11. This CDR3 reads CASSPTGLAGGRRQFF. CDR3 sequence (DNA): TGTGCCAGCAGCCCCACGGGACTAGCGGGAGGCAGGAGGCAGTTCTTC.

Of note for this clonotype: A much larger clone lies a single base off, so this may be a read error. The chain recombines TRBV5-1 with TRBJ2-5; D might be TRBD2 (6 bases). In germline, CDR1 is SGHRS, CDR2 YFSETQ. The CDR3 is 13 residues long. CDR3 nucleotides: TGCGCCAGCAGCCCTCGGGAGCAAGAGACCAAGTACTTC. Protein: CASSPREQETKYF.

In its sample, this clonotype was seen once. This chain connects TRBV29-1 to TRBJ1-1; D may be TRBD1 (6 bases). The CDR3 runs 12 residues. CDR1 and CDR2 (germline): SQVTM, ANQGSEA. The V end lost 8 bases, the J end lost 4 bases, and 14 bases lay between the germline ends. The CDR3 DNA reads as TGCAGCATTGGGGGGGGCAGCACTGAAGCTTTCTTT. Translation: CSIGGGSTEAFF.